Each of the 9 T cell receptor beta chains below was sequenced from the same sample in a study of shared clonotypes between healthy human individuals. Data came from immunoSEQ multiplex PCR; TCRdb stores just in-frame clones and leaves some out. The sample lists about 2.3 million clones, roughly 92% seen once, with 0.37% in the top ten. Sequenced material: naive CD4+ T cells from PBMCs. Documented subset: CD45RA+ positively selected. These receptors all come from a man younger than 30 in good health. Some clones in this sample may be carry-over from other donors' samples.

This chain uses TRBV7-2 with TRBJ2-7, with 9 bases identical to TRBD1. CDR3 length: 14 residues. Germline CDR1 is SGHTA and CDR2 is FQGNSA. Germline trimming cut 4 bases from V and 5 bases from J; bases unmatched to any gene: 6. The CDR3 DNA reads TGTGCCAGCAGCTACCGGACAGGGGCCCACGAGCAGTACTTC. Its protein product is CASSYRTGAHEQYF.

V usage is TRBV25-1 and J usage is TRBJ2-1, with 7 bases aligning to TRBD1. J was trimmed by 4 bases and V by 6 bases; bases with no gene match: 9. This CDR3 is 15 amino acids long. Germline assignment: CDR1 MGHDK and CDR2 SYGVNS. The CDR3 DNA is TGTGCCAGCAGACACCGGGACAGCCCGTACAATGAGCAGTTCTTC. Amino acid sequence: CASRHRDSPYNEQFF. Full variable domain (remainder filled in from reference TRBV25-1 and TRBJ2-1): EADIYQTPRYLVIGTGKKITLECSQTMGHDKMYWYQQDPGMELHLIHYSYGVNSTEKGDLSSESTVSRIRTEHFPLTLESARPSHTSQYLCASRHRDSPYNEQFFGPGTRLTVL.

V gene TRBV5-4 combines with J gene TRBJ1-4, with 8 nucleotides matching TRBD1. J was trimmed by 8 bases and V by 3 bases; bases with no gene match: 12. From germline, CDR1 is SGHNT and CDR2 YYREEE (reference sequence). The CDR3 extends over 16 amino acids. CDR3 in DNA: TGTGCCAGCAGCTCGAGTTCCGGGACAGGTTCGGAAAAACTGTTTTTT. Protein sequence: CASSSSSGTGSEKLFF.

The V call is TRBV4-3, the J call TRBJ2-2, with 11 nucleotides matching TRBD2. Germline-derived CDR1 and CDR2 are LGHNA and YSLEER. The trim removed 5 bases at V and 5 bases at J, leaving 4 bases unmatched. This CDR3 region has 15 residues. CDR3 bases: TGCGCCAGCAGCGCACTAGCGGGAGCAACCGGGGAGCTGTTTTTT. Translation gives CASSALAGATGELFF.

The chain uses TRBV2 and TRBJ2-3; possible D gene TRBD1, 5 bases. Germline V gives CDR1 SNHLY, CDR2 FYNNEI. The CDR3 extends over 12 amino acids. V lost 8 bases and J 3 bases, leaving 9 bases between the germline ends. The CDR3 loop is CASRTGTDTQYF. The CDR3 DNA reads TGTGCCAGCCGAACAGGAACAGATACGCAGTATTTT.

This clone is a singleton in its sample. This CDR3 reads CASSIPGVAGDGEQFF. The CDR3 region has the DNA TGTGCCAGTAGTATCCCCGGGGTAGCGGGAGATGGTGAGCAGTTCTTC. The rearrangement uses TRBV19 and TRBJ2-1; 9 positions agree with TRBD2. V lost 3 bases, J lost 9 bases, and 12 bases stayed unmatched. The V gene's germline CDR1 is LNHDA and CDR2 SQIVND (reference sequence). CDR3 size: 16 residues.

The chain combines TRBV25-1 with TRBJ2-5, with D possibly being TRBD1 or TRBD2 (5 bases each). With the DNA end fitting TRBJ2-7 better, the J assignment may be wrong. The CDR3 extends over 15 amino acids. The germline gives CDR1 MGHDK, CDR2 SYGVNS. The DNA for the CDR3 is TGTGCCAGCAGTGAAGGGGCCTTCCCGGGGTACGAGCAGTACTTC. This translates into CASSEGAFPGYEQYF.

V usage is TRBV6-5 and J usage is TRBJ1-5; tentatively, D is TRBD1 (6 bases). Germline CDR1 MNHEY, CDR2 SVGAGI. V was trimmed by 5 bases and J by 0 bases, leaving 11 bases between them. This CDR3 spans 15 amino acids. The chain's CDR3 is CASSRNRDSNQPQHF. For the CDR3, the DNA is TGTGCCAGCAGTCGCAACAGGGATAGCAATCAGCCCCAGCATTTT.

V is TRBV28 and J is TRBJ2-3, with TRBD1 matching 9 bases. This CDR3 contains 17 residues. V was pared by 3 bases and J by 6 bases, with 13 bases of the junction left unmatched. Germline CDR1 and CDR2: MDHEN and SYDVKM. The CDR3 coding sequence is TGTGCCAGCAGTTTGACGTCCTGGGACAGGGCGGGGGATACGCAGTATTTT. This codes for CASSLTSWDRAGDTQYF.